This entry features one T cell receptor (beta chain) sequence. Trimming removed 1 base from V and 4 bases from J; junction bases left unmatched: 2. The CDR3 contains 15 residues. CDR1 is SGDLS and CDR2 is YYNGEE in the germline V gene. These data are taken from a study of blood T cell repertoires in COVID-19. Study information: Samples representing acute and convalescent COVID-19 were sourced from the United States, Italy and Spain. From T cells, B-cell-depleted T cells, or PBMCs came the material, which was cDNA or gDNA.

Seattle patient enrollment occurred during active infection, with longitudinal follow-up thereafter. Source study methods: Estimation of nucleated cell counts was performed using reference gene primer amplification. TCRdb's table, derived via immunoSEQ multiplex PCR, lists solely in-frame clones and lacks some. V and J calls and clone size are as listed in that table; D and trimming were resolved from the DNA. Of fewer than 300,000 clones in the sample, roughly 90% are singletons; the top ten hold more than 10%. V gene TRBV9 combines with J gene TRBJ2-1; TRBD2 aligns across 10 bases. The receptor was derived from a woman between 25 and 40 years old with COVID-19, enrolled during active disease. Sequencing was performed on peripheral blood. The CDR3 DNA reads as TGTGCCAGCAGCGTAAGTAGCGGGGGGTACAATGAGCAGTTCTTC. Its protein product is CASSVSSGGYNEQFF.